Below are 10 T cell receptor beta chains sequenced from a single sample in a study of T-cell reconstitution after alpha-beta-depleted transplantation in children. The TCRbeta library was prepared with unique molecular identifiers. From the PCR reads, TCRdb called clonotypes with MiXCR, one entry per CDR3 protein. The repertoire includes around 600,000 distinct CDR3 sequences, 20% to 25% of them detected once, and 13% to 15% sits in the top ten. Specimen: PBMCs, mostly from graft donor cells, collected 360 days after TCRalphabeta/CD19-depleted stem cell transplant. The origin of the receptors is a boy younger than two who had a stem cell transplant for acute myeloid leukemia, so the T cells may come from the graft donor.

The sample holds a few counts of this clonotype. The gene calls are TRBV20-1 and TRBJ2-3, with TRBD2 matching over 8 bases. The germline gives CDR1 DFQATT, CDR2 SNEGSKA (reference sequence). The CDR3 has 13 residues. In DNA, the CDR3 is TGCAGCTTACCGGGACTAGGGACAGATACGCAGTATTTT. The encoded protein is CSLPGLGTDTQYF.

The CDR3 nucleotides are TGCAGCGTTCCGGTCAGGCCCTACAATGAGCAGTTCTTC. Amino acids: CSVPVRPYNEQFF. The rearrangement joins TRBV29-1 to TRBJ2-1; D is ambiguous. CDR3 size: 13 residues. Germline V gives CDR1 SQVTM, CDR2 ANQGSEA. The V gene lost 5 bases and the J gene lost 2 bases, with 10 bases spanning the gap.

V usage is TRBV20-1 and J usage is TRBJ1-5; TRBD1 aligns across 7 bases. This CDR3 region has 17 residues. The germline CDR1 and CDR2 sequences are DFQATT and SNEGSKA (reference sequence). The ends lost 4 bases at V and 0 bases at J; junction bases unmatched: 12. In DNA, the CDR3 is TGCAGTGCTACTTCTCCCCGGGACAGACATAGCAATCAGCCCCAGCATTTT. This gives the protein CSATSPRDRHSNQPQHF.

The gene calls are TRBV4-2 and TRBJ2-1; 11 bases align to TRBD1. With 4 bases clipped from V and 0 bases from J, the junction kept 8 bases outside the gene matches. The CDR3 contains 18 residues. The germline V gene encodes CDR1 LGHNA and CDR2 YNFKEQ. The CDR3 region is CASSPPGQGVFSYNEQFF. Written as DNA, the CDR3 is TGTGCCAGCAGCCCTCCGGGACAGGGGGTATTCTCCTACAATGAGCAGTTCTTC.

This chain connects TRBV28 to TRBJ2-7; no reliable D call. The CDR3 loop spans 12 amino acids. The V end was cut by 2 bases, the J end by 4 bases, with 6 bases between. CDR1 is MDHEN, CDR2 SYDVKM, per germline. CDR3 loop: CASSLEEYEQYV. CDR3 nucleotide sequence: TGTGCCAGCAGTTTAGAGGAATACGAGCAGTACGTC.

This sequence joins TRBV19 and TRBJ2-7; D gene ambiguous. There are 15 residues in the CDR3. Germline CDR1 and CDR2: LNHDA and SQIVND (reference sequence). V was pared by 5 bases and J by 0 bases, with 14 bases between. CDR3 DNA: TGTGCCAGTAGTGACGTTGACCCGAGCTCCTACGAGCAGTACTTC. Translating gives CASSDVDPSSYEQYF.

The rearrangement links TRBV12-3 or TRBV12-4 to TRBJ2-5, with D maybe TRBD2 (5 bases). This CDR3 region has 13 residues. Trimming cost V 7 bases and J 5 bases, with 14 bases left between them. Written as DNA, the CDR3 is TGTGCCAGCACCCTGGCGGGTTGGGAGACCCAGTACTTC. Translation gives CASTLAGWETQYF.

This clonotype came up a few times. The chain employs TRBV20-1 and TRBJ2-5; 8 bases align to TRBD1. CDR1 is DFQATT and CDR2 is SNEGSKA in the germline V gene (reference sequence). Losses at the gene ends were 1 base for V and 8 bases for J; bases not matched to a gene: 9. The CDR3 consists of 14 residues. CDR3 DNA sequence: TGCAGTGCTAGAGTTATGGACAGGGCGGTAACCCAGTACTTC. Its translation: CSARVMDRAVTQYF.

The J gene is TRBJ2-6, the V gene TRBV20-1; tentative D call: TRBD1 (6 bases). Per germline, CDR1 DFQATT and CDR2 SNEGSKA (reference sequence). CDR3 size: 15 residues. V lost 2 bases and J lost 2, with 10 bases in between. CDR3 amino acids: CSARKTGPGANVLTF. As DNA, the CDR3 is TGCAGTGCTAGAAAAACAGGGCCTGGGGCCAACGTCCTGACTTTC.

V is TRBV28 and J is TRBJ1-4, with D unresolved. CDR1 is MDHEN, CDR2 SYDVKM, per germline. The CDR3 totals 18 residues. The V and J ends lost 9 bases and 6 bases respectively, with 29 bases between them. The CDR3 spells CASQTPGHGVGGYEKLFF. CDR3 sequence (DNA): TGTGCCAGTCAAACGCCGGGCCATGGAGTTGGCGGGTATGAAAAACTGTTTTTT.